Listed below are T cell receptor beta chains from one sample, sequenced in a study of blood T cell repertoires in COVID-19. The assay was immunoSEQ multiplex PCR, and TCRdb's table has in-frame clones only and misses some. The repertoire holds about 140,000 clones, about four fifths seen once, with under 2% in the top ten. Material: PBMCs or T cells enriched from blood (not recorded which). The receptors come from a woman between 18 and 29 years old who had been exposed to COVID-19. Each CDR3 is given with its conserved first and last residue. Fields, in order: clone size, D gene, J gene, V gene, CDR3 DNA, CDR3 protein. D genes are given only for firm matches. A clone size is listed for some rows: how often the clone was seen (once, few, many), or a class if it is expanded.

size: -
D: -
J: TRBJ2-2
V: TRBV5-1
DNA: TGCGCCAGCAGCTTGGGCAGGGTCGAGGACGGGGAGCTGTTTTTT
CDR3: CASSLGRVEDGELFF

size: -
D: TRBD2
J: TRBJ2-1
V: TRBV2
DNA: TGTGCCAGCAGTGAAGAACTAGCGAACCTTTACAATGAGCAGTTCTTC
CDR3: CASSEELANLYNEQFF

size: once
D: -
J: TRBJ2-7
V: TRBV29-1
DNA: TGCAGCGTTGAATTTAGTTCCTTCGGCTCCTACGAGCAGTACTTC
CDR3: CSVEFSSFGSYEQYF

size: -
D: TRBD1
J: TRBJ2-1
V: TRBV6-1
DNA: TGTGCCAGCAGTGACCCCAGACAGGGGTCCTCCGACGAGCAGTTCTTC
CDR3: CASSDPRQGSSDEQFF

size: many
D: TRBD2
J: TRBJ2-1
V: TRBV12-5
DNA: TGTGCTAGTGGTTTGGTACTCGCGGGAGGTTACAATGAGCAGTTCTTC
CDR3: CASGLVLAGGYNEQFF

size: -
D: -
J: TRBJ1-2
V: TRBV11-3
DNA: TGTGCCAGCAGAGCGACTTATCAGGGTGGCTACACCTTC
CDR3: CASRATYQGGYTF

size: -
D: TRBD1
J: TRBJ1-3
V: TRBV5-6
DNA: TGTGCCAGCAGCCGCCGTAGGACAGGTCGAAACACCATATATTTT
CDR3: CASSRRRTGRNTIYF

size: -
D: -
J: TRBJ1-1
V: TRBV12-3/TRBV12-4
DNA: TGTGCCAGCAGTCAGGGGAAAAACACTGAAGCTTTCTTT
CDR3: CASSQGKNTEAFF

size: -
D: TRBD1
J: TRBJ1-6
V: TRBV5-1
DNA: TGCGCCAGCAGCACCGGACAGGGGGGGACACCCCTCCACTTT
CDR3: CASSTGQGGTPLHF

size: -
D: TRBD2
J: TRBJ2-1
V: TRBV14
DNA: TGTGCCAGCAGCTCCCCGTCCCTAGCGGGAGGGCCGGTCTACAATGAGCAGTTCTTC
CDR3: CASSSPSLAGGPVYNEQFF

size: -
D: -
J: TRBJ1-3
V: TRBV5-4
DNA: TGTGCCAGCAAGGTGGGAGGGGAGCTGTCCGGAAACACCATATATTTT
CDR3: CASKVGGELSGNTIYF

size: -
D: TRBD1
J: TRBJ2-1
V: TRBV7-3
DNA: TGTGCCAGCAGCACCGGGACAGTGTACAATGAGCAGTTCTTC
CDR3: CASSTGTVYNEQFF

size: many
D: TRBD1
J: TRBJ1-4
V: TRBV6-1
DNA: TGTGCCAGCAGTGCAACAGGGGGCCCGAGGACTAATGAAAAACTGTTTTTT
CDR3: CASSATGGPRTNEKLFF

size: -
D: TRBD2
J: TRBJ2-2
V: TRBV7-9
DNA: TGTGCCAGCAGCTTAGCGTCCAGGGAGGGCCTAAACGGGGAGCTGTTTTTT
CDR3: CASSLASREGLNGELFF

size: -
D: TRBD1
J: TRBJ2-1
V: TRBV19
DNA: TGTGCCAGTAGTCCACAGGGGCGCGAAAATGAGCAGTTCTTC
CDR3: CASSPQGRENEQFF

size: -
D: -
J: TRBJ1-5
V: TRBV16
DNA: TGTGCCAGCAGCCCGACAGATAGCAATCAGCCCCAGCATTTT
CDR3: CASSPTDSNQPQHF

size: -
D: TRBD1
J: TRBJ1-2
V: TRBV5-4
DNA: TGTGCCAGCAGCCGAAGTTTCGACAGGGACGGCTACACCTTC
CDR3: CASSRSFDRDGYTF

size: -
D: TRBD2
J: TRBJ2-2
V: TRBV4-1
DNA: TGCGCCAGCAGCCAACTAATGGCATTTCTAGCGGGAAGTACCGGGGAGCTGTTTTTT
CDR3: CASSQLMAFLAGSTGELFF

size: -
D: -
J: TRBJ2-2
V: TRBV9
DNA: TGTGCCAGCAGCGCCTGGAACACCGGGGAGCTGTTTTTT
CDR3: CASSAWNTGELFF

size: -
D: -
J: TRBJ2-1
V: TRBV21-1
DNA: TGTGCCAGCAGCAAAGTGGCGGACAGCTACAATGAGCAGTTCTTC
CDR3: CASSKVADSYNEQFF

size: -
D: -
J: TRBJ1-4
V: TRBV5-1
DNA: TGCGCCAGCAGCCCTAGACAGCCTAATGAAAAACTGTTTTTT
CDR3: CASSPRQPNEKLFF

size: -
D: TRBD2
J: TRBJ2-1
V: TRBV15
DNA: TGTGCCACCAGCAGAATTAGCGGGAGCCACTACAATGAGCAGTTCTTC
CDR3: CATSRISGSHYNEQFF

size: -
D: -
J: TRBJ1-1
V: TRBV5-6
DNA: TGTGCCAGCAGCTTGGGCGAGGCGAACACTGAAGCTTTCTTT
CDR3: CASSLGEANTEAFF

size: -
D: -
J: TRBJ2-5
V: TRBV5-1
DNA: TGCGCCAGCAACCGGGCCGCGGGTGAACAAGAGACCCAGTACTTC
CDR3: CASNRAAGEQETQYF

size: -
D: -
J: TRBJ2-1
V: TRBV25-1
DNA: TGTGCCAGCAGTGAGAGGGATCGGGGTGAGCAGTTCTTC
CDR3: CASSERDRGEQFF

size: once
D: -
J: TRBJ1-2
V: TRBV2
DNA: TGTGCCAGCAGGATAGACCCTACAAGGACAGCCCAAACCCGCTATGGCTACACCTTC
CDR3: CASRIDPTRTAQTRYGYTF

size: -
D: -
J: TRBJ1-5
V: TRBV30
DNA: TGTGCCTGGAGTTTACGGGGGCAGCCCCAGCATTTT
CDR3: CAWSLRGQPQHF

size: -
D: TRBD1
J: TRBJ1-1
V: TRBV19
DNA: TGTGCCAGTAGCCCCAGGGACAGGGGGCATAACACTGAAGCTTTCTTT
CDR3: CASSPRDRGHNTEAFF

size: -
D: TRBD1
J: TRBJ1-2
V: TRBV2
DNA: TGTGCCAGCCGCCCCGGGACAGGGGACTATGGCTACACCTTC
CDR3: CASRPGTGDYGYTF

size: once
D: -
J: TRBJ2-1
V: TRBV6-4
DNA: TGTGCCAGCAGTGACCTTGGCGGGACCTTCCCCAATGAGCAGTTCTTC
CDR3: CASSDLGGTFPNEQFF

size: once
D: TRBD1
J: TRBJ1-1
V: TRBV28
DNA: TGTGCCAGCAGTTTAACAGGGGTGAGGACTGAAGCTTTCTTT
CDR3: CASSLTGVRTEAFF

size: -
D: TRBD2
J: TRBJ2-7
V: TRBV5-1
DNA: TGCGCCAGCAGGCTGGGGGGGTCGGGCTACGAGCAGTACTTC
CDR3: CASRLGGSGYEQYF

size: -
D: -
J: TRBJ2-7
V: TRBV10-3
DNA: TGTGCCATCAGGGACAGCTCCTACGAGCAGTACTTC
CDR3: CAIRDSSYEQYF

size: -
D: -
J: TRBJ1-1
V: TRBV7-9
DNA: TGTGCCAGCAGCGATCAGGAGAACACTGAAGCTTTCTTT
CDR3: CASSDQENTEAFF

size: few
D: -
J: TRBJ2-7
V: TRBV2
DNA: TGTGCCATGACAGGACGAACCTACGAGCAGTACTTC
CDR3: CAMTGRTYEQYF

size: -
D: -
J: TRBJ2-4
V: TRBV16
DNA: TGTGCCAGCAGCCCCGCGGGGCCCTTAATTCAGTACTTC
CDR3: CASSPAGPLIQYF

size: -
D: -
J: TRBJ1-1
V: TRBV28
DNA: TGTGCCAGCAGTGCAACAGGGTTGGCTGAAGCTTTCTTT
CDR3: CASSATGLAEAFF

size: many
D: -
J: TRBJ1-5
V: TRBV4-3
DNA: TGCGCCAGCAGCCAAGACAGGGGTATCAATCAGCCCCAGCATTTT
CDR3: CASSQDRGINQPQHF

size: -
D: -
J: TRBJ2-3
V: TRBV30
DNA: TGTGCCTGGAGTTTGGGGAGTAGCACAGATACGCAGTATTTT
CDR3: CAWSLGSSTDTQYF

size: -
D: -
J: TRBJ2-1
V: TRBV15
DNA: TGTGCCACCAGCAGAGCTGGAGCGGTACCATACAATGAGCAGTTCTTC
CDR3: CATSRAGAVPYNEQFF

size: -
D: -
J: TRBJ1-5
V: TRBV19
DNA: TGTGCCAGTAGTATACAGACAGGCAATCAGCCCCAGCATTTT
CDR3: CASSIQTGNQPQHF